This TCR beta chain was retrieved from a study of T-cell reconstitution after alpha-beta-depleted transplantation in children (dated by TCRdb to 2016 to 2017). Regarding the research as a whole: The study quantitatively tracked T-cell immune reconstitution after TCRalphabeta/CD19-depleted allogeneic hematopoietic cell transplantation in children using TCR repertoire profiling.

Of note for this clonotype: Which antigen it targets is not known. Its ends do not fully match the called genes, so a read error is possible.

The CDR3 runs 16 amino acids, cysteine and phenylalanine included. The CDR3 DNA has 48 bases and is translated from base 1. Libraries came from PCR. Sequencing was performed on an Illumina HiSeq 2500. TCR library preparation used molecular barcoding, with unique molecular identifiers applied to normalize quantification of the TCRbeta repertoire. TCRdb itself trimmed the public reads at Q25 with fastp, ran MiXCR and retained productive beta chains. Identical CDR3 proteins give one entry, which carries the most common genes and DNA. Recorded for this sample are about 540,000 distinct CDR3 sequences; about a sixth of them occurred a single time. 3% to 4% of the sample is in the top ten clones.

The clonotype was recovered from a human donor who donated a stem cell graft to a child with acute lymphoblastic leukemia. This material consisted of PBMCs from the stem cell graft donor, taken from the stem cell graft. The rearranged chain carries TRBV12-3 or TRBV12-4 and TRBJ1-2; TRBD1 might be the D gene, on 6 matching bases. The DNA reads TGTGCCAGCAGCCCTGACCCAGGGGATTCTAACTATGGCGACACCTTC. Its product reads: CASSPDPGDSNYGDTF.